A selection of T cell receptor beta chains follows, all from one sample in a study of neurological immune-mediated disorders. TCRdb ran MiXCR on the 5' RACE reads and lists one entry per CDR3 protein. The sample yields 65,000 to 80,000 distinct CDR3 sequences, 15% to 20% seen once. Specimen: PBMCs. Receptors originate from a middle-aged woman in good health. Each CDR3 is given with its conserved first and last residue. The D gene is left open where the match is weak. A clone size is listed for some rows: how often the clone was seen (once, few, many), or a class if it is expanded.

j_call d_call v_call clone_size cdr3_nt cdr3_aa
TRBJ2-7 TRBD1 TRBV30 many TGTGCCTGGGGGACAGGGCTCTACGAGCAGTACTTC CAWGTGLYEQYF
TRBJ2-3 TRBD1 TRBV3-1 many TGTGCCAGCAGCCATTTCAAGGGGGCACCAGATACGCAGTATTTT CASSHFKGAPDTQYF
TRBJ1-1 NA TRBV7-2 many TGTGCCAGCAGCAACAGGGCCAGGTCCACTGAAGCTTTCTTT CASSNRARSTEAFF
TRBJ2-2 NA TRBV6-6 many TGTGCCAGCAGTCCGGACAGGAACACCGGGGAGCTGTTTTTT CASSPDRNTGELFF
TRBJ1-3 NA TRBV6-5 many TGTGCCACCGGACAGAGAAACACCATATATTTT CATGQRNTIYF
TRBJ2-7 NA TRBV20-1 many TGCAGTGCTAAGCCATCGTCCATCACACAGTACGAGCAGTACTTC CSAKPSSITQYEQYF
TRBJ2-7 TRBD2 TRBV7-8 many TGTGCCAGCAGCTTAGATGGCGGGGGGACCTACGAGCAGTACTTC CASSLDGGGTYEQYF
TRBJ1-6 NA TRBV20-1 NA TGCAGTTTCCTCGGGCAGGGGAATTCATCCCTCCACTTT CSFLGQGNSSLHF
TRBJ2-7 TRBD1 TRBV6-1 many TGTGCCAGCAGTGAAGAGGGGACAGTCTACGAGCAGTACTTC CASSEEGTVYEQYF
TRBJ2-1 NA TRBV7-2 many TGTGCCAGCAGCTTAGTAAGCAGGGTTCCTTACAATGAGCAGTTCTTC CASSLVSRVPYNEQFF
TRBJ2-6 TRBD2 TRBV7-2 many TGTGCCAGCAGCTTTGATAGCGGGGTCTCTGGGGCCAACGTCCTGACTTTC CASSFDSGVSGANVLTF
TRBJ2-5 NA TRBV28 NA TGTGCCAGCAGTTTGTACCAAGAGACCCAGTACTTC CASSLYQETQYF
TRBJ2-2 NA TRBV29-1 NA TGCAGCGTTGCCTTGAACGGGGAGCTGTTTTTT CSVALNGELFF
TRBJ2-2 NA TRBV5-1 NA TGCGCCAGCAGCGCGACACCTCGGGACGGGGAGCTGTTTTTT CASSATPRDGELFF
TRBJ2-6 TRBD1 TRBV20-1 many TGCAGTGCTAGAGAATTACAGGGGTCGGGGGCCAACGTCCTGACTTTC CSARELQGSGANVLTF
TRBJ1-2 TRBD1 TRBV12-3/TRBV12-4 NA TGTGCCAGCAGACCGGGACAGGGGTCGAGTCGGGGCTACACCTTC CASRPGQGSSRGYTF
TRBJ2-5 NA TRBV7-2 many TGTGCCAGCAGCCCCAGAGCTGAGACCCAGTACTTC CASSPRAETQYF
TRBJ2-3 TRBD2 TRBV5-1 many TGCGCCAGCATGAGTAGCGGGGGGGCAACAGATACGCAGTATTTT CASMSSGGATDTQYF
TRBJ1-4 NA TRBV5-1 many TGCGCCAGCAGCATCGGACAGTCCGGCGAAAAACTGTTTTTT CASSIGQSGEKLFF
TRBJ2-5 NA TRBV7-2 many TGTGCCAGCAGCCCACCCGGGAGAGGGGAGACCCAGTACTTC CASSPPGRGETQYF
TRBJ2-3 NA TRBV29-1 many TGCAGCGTTGAAGCGGCCAGCGGAAACACAGATACGCAGTATTTT CSVEAASGNTDTQYF
TRBJ1-2 NA TRBV6-5 many TGTGCCAGCAGTTCGGGCAAGAACTATGGCTACACCTTC CASSSGKNYGYTF
TRBJ2-1 TRBD1 TRBV20-1 many TGCAGTGCCGCGACAGGGAACAATGAGCAGTTCTTC CSAATGNNEQFF
TRBJ2-1 NA TRBV9 many TGTGCCAGCAGCGTAGCGGCAGCGAAGTACAATGAGCAGTTCTTC CASSVAAAKYNEQFF
TRBJ1-5 NA TRBV20-1 many TGCAGTGCTAGGCCTCCGGGGAGCAATCAGCCCCAGCATTTT CSARPPGSNQPQHF
TRBJ2-6 NA TRBV3-1 many TGTGCCAGCAGCCAAGATCTGTTGGCCTCTGGGGCCAACGTCCTGACTTTC CASSQDLLASGANVLTF
TRBJ1-5 NA TRBV7-2 many TGTGCCAGCAGCGGGGGATCGGATAGCAATCAGCCCCAGCATTTT CASSGGSDSNQPQHF
TRBJ1-2 NA TRBV10-3 NA TGTGCCATCAGTGGTAAGGACAGCCCAGCTAACTATGGCTACACCTTC CAISGKDSPANYGYTF
TRBJ1-2 NA TRBV6-6 many TGTGCCAGCACCCCGAGTGGGCAGGGTGGCTACACCTTC CASTPSGQGGYTF